A selection of T cell receptor beta chains follows, all from one sample in a study of blood T cells in healthy people across ages. One entry per CDR3 protein, called by TCRdb with MiXCR from the 5' RACE reads. The repertoire consists of approximately 1,000,000 distinct CDR3 sequences, with roughly two fifths occurring once and the leading ten covering around 13%. What was sequenced was blood. These TCRs come from a man aged 18-30 years in good health. Both conserved end residues are part of each CDR3. A D gene is named only where the DNA matches it firmly. Clone size is stated in some rows and not others, as once, few, many or a class when expanded.

d_call	v_call	j_call	clone_size	cdr3_aa	cdr3_nt
-	TRBV20-1	TRBJ1-1	-	CSARFGASNTEAFF	TGCAGTGCTAGATTCGGGGCCTCGAACACTGAAGCTTTCTTT
-	TRBV4-3	TRBJ1-2	few	CASSQDSVTNYGYTF	TGCGCCAGCAGCCAAGACAGCGTTACTAACTATGGCTACACCTTC
-	TRBV29-1	TRBJ1-1	-	CSVDKSGIMNTEAFF	TGCAGCGTTGACAAAAGTGGGATCATGAACACTGAAGCTTTCTTT
TRBD2	TRBV10-3	TRBJ2-3	-	CAARLAVSTDTQYF	TGTGCCGCCAGACTAGCTGTGAGCACAGATACGCAGTATTTT
-	TRBV12-3/TRBV12-4	TRBJ2-2	few	CASSPQVVTGELFF	TGTGCCAGCAGCCCCCAGGTAGTCACTGGGGAGCTGTTTTTT
-	TRBV7-2	TRBJ1-3	few	CASSPRSGPSSGNTIYF	TGTGCCAGCAGCCCCCGATCGGGACCGTCCTCTGGAAACACCATATATTTT
-	TRBV5-4	TRBJ2-2	-	CASSLSGRVKTGELFF	TGTGCCAGCAGCTTGTCAGGCAGGGTGAAAACCGGGGAGCTGTTTTTT
TRBD2	TRBV6-6	TRBJ2-1	-	CASRLTSGGAHEQFF	TGTGCCAGCAGACTGACTAGCGGGGGGGCGCATGAGCAGTTCTTC
-	TRBV19	TRBJ2-7	-	CASSVDSSRYEQYF	TGTGCCAGTAGTGTGGACAGCTCAAGGTACGAGCAGTACTTC
-	TRBV4-2	TRBJ2-7	-	CASSQDEGEQYF	TGTGCCAGCAGCCAAGATGAAGGGGAGCAGTACTTC
TRBD1	TRBV7-8	TRBJ2-7	few	CASSLSLTGGWEQYF	TGTGCCAGCAGCTTAAGTCTCACAGGGGGTTGGGAGCAGTACTTC
TRBD2	TRBV28	TRBJ2-1	few	CASNPSGMGYNEQFF	TGTGCCAGCAATCCTAGCGGGATGGGGTACAATGAGCAGTTCTTC
TRBD2	TRBV4-3	TRBJ2-5	-	CASSQERLAGDNEQYF	TGCGCCAGCAGCCAAGAAAGGCTAGCGGGGGACAATGAGCAGTACTTC
-	TRBV7-2	TRBJ2-3	many	CASSSTQGPDTQYF	TGTGCCAGCAGCTCTACTCAGGGCCCAGATACGCAGTATTTT
-	TRBV7-2	TRBJ1-2	few	CASSLELFVGYTF	TGTGCCAGCAGCTTAGAGTTATTTGTAGGCTACACCTTC
-	TRBV5-1	TRBJ1-4	few	CASSYLGAGATNEKLFF	TGCGCCAGCAGTTACCTGGGGGCCGGGGCAACTAATGAAAAACTGTTTTTT
-	TRBV12-3/TRBV12-4	TRBJ2-3	-	CASSLGESQSTDTQYF	TGTGCCAGCAGTTTAGGGGAAAGCCAGAGCACAGATACGCAGTATTTT
TRBD1	TRBV5-1	TRBJ2-1	-	CASSSGQGFDEQFF	TGCGCCAGCAGCTCGGGACAGGGGTTCGATGAGCAGTTCTTC
TRBD1	TRBV7-8	TRBJ1-6	-	CASSLAGQADSPLHF	TGTGCCAGCAGCTTAGCGGGACAGGCAGATTCACCCCTCCACTTT
-	TRBV7-2	TRBJ1-2	few	CASSFQATGSDGYTF	TGTGCCAGCAGCTTTCAAGCTACAGGGTCCGATGGCTACACCTTC
-	TRBV7-2	TRBJ1-1	-	CASSLNGQNTEAFF	TGTGCCAGCAGCTTAAATGGCCAGAACACTGAAGCTTTCTTT
-	TRBV9	TRBJ2-3	-	CANSVETDTQYF	TGTGCCAACAGCGTAGAGACAGATACGCAGTATTTT
TRBD2	TRBV5-1	TRBJ2-3	-	CASSPTPGGATDTQYF	TGCGCCAGCAGCCCCACCCCGGGAGGCGCCACAGATACGCAGTATTTT
-	TRBV28	TRBJ2-3	-	CASRTPSSTDTQYF	TGTGCCAGCAGAACCCCCTCTAGCACAGATACGCAGTATTTT
-	TRBV10-3	TRBJ1-1	-	CAISEGRDTEAFF	TGTGCCATCAGTGAAGGCCGTGACACTGAAGCTTTCTTT
-	TRBV7-2	TRBJ2-1	-	CASSLRSADEQFF	TGTGCCAGCAGCCTCCGGAGTGCCGATGAGCAGTTCTTC
-	TRBV28	TRBJ1-1	-	CASTNTGWAEAFF	TGTGCCAGCACCAACACTGGCTGGGCTGAAGCTTTCTTT
-	TRBV7-8	TRBJ1-3	-	CASSLRESEGADTIYF	TGTGCCAGCAGCTTACGGGAGTCGGAAGGGGCGGACACCATATATTTT
-	TRBV9	TRBJ2-1	-	CASSPNPVEATYNEQFF	TGTGCCAGCAGCCCAAACCCCGTCGAAGCCACCTACAATGAGCAGTTCTTC
-	TRBV7-9	TRBJ2-2	few	CASSLSPGQTYTGELFF	TGTGCCAGCAGCTTGAGTCCGGGACAAACGTACACCGGGGAGCTGTTTTTT
-	TRBV20-1	TRBJ2-1	few	CSARGRPRNNEQFF	TGCAGTGCTAGAGGTAGGCCCCGGAACAATGAGCAGTTCTTC
TRBD1	TRBV6-1	TRBJ1-6	-	CASSDTRDSSYNSPLHF	TGTGCCAGCAGTGACACTAGGGACAGCTCCTATAATTCACCCCTCCACTTT
TRBD2	TRBV10-3	TRBJ2-5	few	CAISESQRGVEETQYF	TGTGCCATCAGTGAGTCCCAGCGGGGGGTTGAGGAGACCCAGTACTTC
TRBD2	TRBV20-1	TRBJ2-1	few	CSAAGGGNEQFF	TGCAGTGCCGCGGGGGGCGGGAATGAGCAGTTCTTC
-	TRBV6-5	TRBJ2-5	few	CASSRNEETQYF	TGTGCCAGCAGTCGGAACGAAGAGACCCAGTACTTC
TRBD2	TRBV7-2	TRBJ2-3	many	CASSLGGGYTDTQYF	TGTGCCAGCAGCTTAGGCGGGGGGTACACAGATACGCAGTATTTT
-	TRBV3-1	TRBJ1-1	-	CASSQDDDSEAFF	TGTGCCAGCAGCCAAGATGATGACAGCGAAGCTTTCTTT
-	TRBV5-1	TRBJ2-7	once	CASSLTNRYNEQYF	TGCGCCAGCAGCTTGACCAACCGCTACAATGAGCAGTACTTC
-	TRBV6-2/TRBV6-3	TRBJ1-4	-	CASKMTATNEKLFF	TGTGCCAGCAAAATGACAGCAACTAATGAAAAACTGTTTTTT
TRBD1	TRBV12-3/TRBV12-4	TRBJ1-5	-	CVSSPLGQGTAQPQHF	TGTGTCAGCAGCCCTTTAGGACAGGGTACCGCTCAGCCCCAGCATTTT
-	TRBV2	TRBJ1-5	few	CASSDYGRINQPQHF	TGTGCCAGCAGTGATTACGGTCGGATAAATCAGCCCCAGCATTTT
-	TRBV30	TRBJ2-1	-	CAWSEGSYNEQFF	TGTGCCTGGAGTGAGGGATCCTACAATGAGCAGTTCTTC
-	TRBV5-1	TRBJ1-4	few	CASSLQSNEKLFF	TGCGCCAGCAGCTTGCAGTCTAATGAAAAACTGTTTTTT
-	TRBV6-2/TRBV6-3	TRBJ2-3	few	CASSYPDWRVGLSTGDTQYF	TGTGCCAGCAGTTACCCCGACTGGAGGGTCGGGCTATCTACGGGAGATACGCAGTATTTT
-	TRBV5-1	TRBJ1-2	-	CASSPNPSDRSDTF	TGCGCCAGCAGCCCCAACCCAAGCGACAGATCGGACACCTTC